This passage covers 9 T cell receptor beta chains from one sample sequenced in a study of T cells in Graves' hyperthyroidism and ophthalmopathy (dated by TCRdb to the late 2010s). Receptor libraries were prepared by multiplex PCR. For sequencing, an Illumina HiSeq 2000 was employed. The TCR beta CDR3 regions were amplified from the RNA transcripts. The first round of RT-PCR for the TCR CDR3 was performed with the HTBI primer set and the Qiagen OneStep RT-PCR kit. The public reads were reprocessed in TCRdb via fastp at Q25 and MiXCR, keeping in-frame beta chains. Rows merge per CDR3 protein into single entries with the most common DNA and genes. In this sample the table shows fewer than 650,000 distinct CDR3 sequences, about 14% of which occur a single time. In total, the top ten clones hold 3.5% to 4.5% of the sample. Sequenced input: blood. All receptors derive from a woman between 35 and 50 years old with Graves' ophthalmopathy.

This clonotype was counted only a few times. The chain joins TRBV5-1 to TRBJ2-5; tentatively, D is TRBD1 or TRBD2 (5 bases each). Per the germline V gene, CDR1 is SGHRS and CDR2 is YFSETQ. Trimming cost V 0 bases and J 7 bases, with 13 bases left between them. The CDR3 is 14 residues long. CDR3 nucleotides: TGCGCCAGCAGCTTGGAATGGGGGTCAGGGACCCAGTACTTC. Translating gives CASSLEWGSGTQYF.

CDR3 DNA: TGCGCCAGCAGCCGCTTTGAGACAGGAGACTACGAGCAGTACTTC. It yields the protein CASSRFETGDYEQYF. The chain is built from TRBV4-1 and TRBJ2-7; D may be TRBD1 (6 bases). The CDR3 consists of 15 residues. Germline CDR1 and CDR2: MGHRA and YSYEKL. Trimming removed 4 bases at V and 3 bases at J, with 16 bases between.

This clonotype was seen a handful of times. J is TRBJ2-5 and V is TRBV6-2 or TRBV6-3, with D uncertain. Per the germline V gene, CDR1 is MNHEY and CDR2 is SVGEGT. This CDR3 has 16 amino acids. V was pared by 0 bases and J by 5 bases, with 16 bases between. The CDR3 DNA reads TGTGCCAGCAGTTACTCGAATCTCTCAGATTGGGAGACCCAGTACTTC. Protein product: CASSYSNLSDWETQYF.

This clonotype was recorded many times. The rearrangement uses TRBV29-1 and TRBJ2-7; D might be TRBD1 or TRBD2, each matching 6 bases. Germline-derived CDR1 and CDR2 are SQVTM and ANQGSEA. V was trimmed by 1 base and J by 5 bases, leaving 12 bases between them. This CDR3 is 13 amino acids long. The CDR3 sequence is CSVEVTGRHEQYF. In DNA form, the CDR3 reads TGCAGCGTTGAAGTTACAGGGAGGCACGAGCAGTACTTC.

This clonotype was picked up a small number of times. The chain carries TRBV20-1 and TRBJ2-7, with 12 positions matching TRBD1. This CDR3 is built from 14 residues. Unmatched junction bases numbered 9, after V lost 5 bases and J lost 7 bases. Germline assignment: CDR1 DFQATT and CDR2 SNEGSKA (reference sequence). CDR3 nucleotide sequence: TGCAGTGCTCGAGGGACAGGGGGCACGGAAGAGCAGTACTTC. As protein: CSARGTGGTEEQYF.

At least ten counts were recorded for this clonotype. The chain links TRBV7-2 to TRBJ2-1, with 11 bases matching TRBD2. Trimming removed 5 bases from V and 4 bases from J; junction bases left unmatched: 7. This CDR3 contains 16 residues. Germline V lookup: CDR1 SGHTA, CDR2 FQGNSA. The CDR3 region has the DNA TGTGCCAGCAGCGCGGCCGGGACTAGCGGATACAATGAGCAGTTCTTC. Protein sequence: CASSAAGTSGYNEQFF.

This clonotype appeared many times. The V and J genes are TRBV19 and TRBJ1-1, with D possibly TRBD1 on 5 matching bases. The V gene lost 4 bases and the J gene lost 0 bases, with 12 bases spanning the gap. Germline V gene lookup returns CDR1 LNHDA and CDR2 SQIVND (reference sequence). This CDR3 region has 15 residues. The chain's CDR3 is CASSSPGGVNTEAFF. CDR3 DNA sequence: TGTGCCAGTAGTAGCCCCGGGGGGGTGAACACTGAAGCTTTCTTT.

This clonotype was recorded at least ten times. The chain uses TRBV28 and TRBJ1-2; 10 bases are shared with TRBD1. Germline CDR1 MDHEN, CDR2 SYDVKM. The CDR3 consists of 15 residues. Unmatched junction bases numbered 5, after V lost 5 bases and J lost 2 bases. CDR3 coding DNA: TGTGCCAGCAGTCCGTTGGGACAGGGGAACTATGGCTACACCTTC. Protein product: CASSPLGQGNYGYTF.

In its sample, this clonotype was seen many times. This sequence joins TRBV6-2 or TRBV6-3 and TRBJ2-7, with TRBD1 identical over 10 bases. The germline gives CDR1 MNHEY, CDR2 SVGEGT. V shed 5 bases and J 1 base; nucleotides not matched to a gene: 11. The CDR3 is made up of 17 amino acids. CDR3 sequence: CASSAAGTGERSYEQYF. The CDR3 bases are TGTGCCAGCAGTGCGGCCGGGACAGGGGAACGATCCTACGAGCAGTACTTC.